Following are 10 T cell receptor beta chains from one sample sequenced in a study of OX40 agonist ivuxolimab in advanced cancers. Clones were sequenced by immunoSEQ multiplex PCR, and TCRdb holds only the in-frame ones, with some missing. The sample gives some 35,000 clones, over 60% of which show up once; about 8.8% is in the top ten. The source was CD4+ or CD8+ T cells sorted from blood, collected in a trial of the OX40 agonist ivuxolimab. Receptors were obtained from an adult with an advanced solid tumor such as melanoma, head and neck, liver or kidney cancer.

The rearrangement joins TRBV5-1 to TRBJ1-6, with a tentative D call TRBD1 (5 bases). The V and J ends lost 4 bases and 9 bases respectively, with 14 bases between them. There are 14 residues in the CDR3. In germline, CDR1 is SGHRS, CDR2 YFSETQ. This CDR3 is CASSLTGGSSPLHF. CDR3 nucleotide sequence: TGCGCCAGCAGCCTTACAGGTGGAAGTTCACCCCTCCACTTT.

The table lists this clone with a count of one. V and J are TRBV10-3 and TRBJ2-5; the D is unclear. Germline CDR1 and CDR2: ENHRY and SYGVKD. The V end was cut by 3 bases, the J end by 4 bases, with 3 bases between. This CDR3 has 11 amino acids. CDR3 protein: CAISEGETQYF. The CDR3 DNA reads as TGTGCCATCAGTGAAGGAGAGACCCAGTACTTC.

The V and J genes are TRBV27 and TRBJ2-5; possibly TRBD2 for D (6 bases). Germline V CDR1 and CDR2: MNHEY, SMNVEV (reference sequence). V lost 3 bases to trimming and J lost 4 bases, with 15 bases between them. This CDR3 is built from 15 residues. CDR3 sequence (DNA): TGTGCCAGCAGTTTCCGGGGCGGGGCACGAGAGACCCAGTACTTC. Translated, it gives CASSFRGGARETQYF.

The chain carries TRBV7-9 and TRBJ2-1, with a possible D match to TRBD1 (6 bases). This CDR3 has 12 residues. V lost 0 bases and J 10 bases, leaving 7 bases between the germline ends. Germline V gene lookup returns CDR1 SEHNR and CDR2 FQNEAQ (reference sequence). The CDR3 DNA reads TGTGCCAGCAGCTTAGCGCAGGGGGAGCAGTTCTTC. Its translation: CASSLAQGEQFF. Filled out from reference TRBV7-9 and TRBJ2-1, the complete variable domain reads DTGVSQNPRHKITKRGQNVTFRCDPISEHNRLYWYRQTLGQGPEFLTYFQNEAQLEKSRLLSDRFSAERPKGSFSTLEIQRTEQGDSAMYLCASSLAQGEQFFGPGTRLTVL.

By share, this clone counts as medium-sized. The rearrangement uses TRBV2 and TRBJ2-7; D possibly corresponds to TRBD1 (6 bases). V lost 4 bases to trimming and J lost 1 base, with 8 bases between them. There are 13 residues in the CDR3. The germline CDR1 and CDR2 sequences are SNHLY and FYNNEI. The CDR3 loop reads CASSGDTSYEQYF. The CDR3 DNA is TGTGCCAGCAGTGGGGACACGTCCTACGAGCAGTACTTC.

The chain combines TRBV7-9 with TRBJ2-5; D tentatively fits TRBD1 or TRBD2 (6 bases each). The CDR3 sequence is 15 residues long. Germline V gene sequence: CDR1 SEHNR, CDR2 FQNEAQ (reference sequence). The V end was cut by 4 bases, the J end by 2 bases, with 14 bases between. DNA of the CDR3: TGTGCCAGCAGCTCCGAACCGGGGGCTCAAGAGACCCAGTACTTC. Its protein is CASSSEPGAQETQYF. Complete variable domain (other parts from reference TRBV7-9 and TRBJ2-5): DTGVSQNPRHKITKRGQNVTFRCDPISEHNRLYWYRQTLGQGPEFLTYFQNEAQLEKSRLLSDRFSAERPKGSFSTLEIQRTEQGDSAMYLCASSSEPGAQETQYFGPGTRLLVL.

The chain joins TRBV6-1 to TRBJ1-3, with 11 bases identical to TRBD1. This CDR3 has 17 residues. CDR1 and CDR2 (germline): MNHNS, SASEGT. V was pared by 2 bases and J by 8 bases, with 11 bases of the junction left unmatched. The CDR3 is CASSERGQGVGGDTIYF. CDR3 DNA: TGTGCCAGCAGTGAAAGGGGACAGGGGGTCGGAGGAGACACCATATATTTT.

The rearrangement joins TRBV5-6 to TRBJ1-3; D is uncertain. Germline CDR1 SGHDT, CDR2 YYEEEE. The ends were cut back, 0 bases at V and 0 bases at J, with 10 bases in the middle. The CDR3 spans 16 residues. DNA of the CDR3: TGTGCCAGCAGCTTGGCCGGTACCCGCTCTGGAAACACCATATATTTT. This translates into CASSLAGTRSGNTIYF.

V and J are TRBV7-8 and TRBJ2-7, with TRBD1 as a possible D gene (5 bases). The germline CDR1 and CDR2 sequences are SGHVS and FQNEAQ. This CDR3 has 15 residues. Trimming took off 0 bases at V and 3 bases at J, with 12 bases between the two ends. CDR3 sequence (DNA): TGTGCCAGCAGCTTAGCACCAGGACAAAACTACGAGCAGTACTTC. It encodes CASSLAPGQNYEQYF.

The V call is TRBV28, the J call TRBJ2-1, with D perhaps matching TRBD1 or TRBD2 (7 bases each). Germline assignment: CDR1 MDHEN and CDR2 SYDVKM. V was clipped by 5 bases and J by 5 bases, with 13 bases between them. The CDR3 spans 14 residues. In nucleotides, the CDR3 is TGTGCCAGCAGTCCCGGGGGGACAGACAATGAGCAGTTCTTC. It specifies CASSPGGTDNEQFF.